This T cell receptor beta chain was sequenced in a study of T cell responses to AZD1222 COVID-19 vaccine. General observations from the study: Dominant CD4 TCR responses targeted spike regions 160-218 and 743-854.

About this clone itself: The target antigen is unknown.

Measured with immunoSEQ multiplex PCR; TCRdb has only the in-frame clones, and not every one. The sample lists about 120,000 clones, roughly 88% occurring once. The sequencing here drew on peripheral blood, taken on day 0 of MenACWY control vaccination. The sequence derives from an adult in good health.

CDR3 DNA: TGTGCCAGCAGTGAACAGGCGACGCTTGGAGAGACCCAGTACTTC. This gives the protein CASSEQATLGETQYF. This chain uses TRBV2 with TRBJ2-5; D remains ambiguous. V was clipped by 2 bases and J by 4 bases, with 14 bases between them. The CDR3 spans 15 residues. Germline CDR1 and CDR2: SNHLY and FYNNEI.